The T cell receptor beta chain under discussion was sequenced for a study of identical twins. This clonotype was counted many times. A universal primer site came from template switching; cDNA carried unique molecular identifiers. TCRdb re-analysed the 5' RACE reads in MiXCR, keeping a single row per CDR3 protein. In the table there are 600,000 to 800,000 distinct CDR3 sequences, approximately 22% of which are singletons. These same data were also listed under a study on T cells expressing NK-cell markers. That study reports: Out of eight donors sequenced, seven tested HCMV-seropositive and the remaining one seronegative. Dominant NKG2C+ clonotypes were found to form roughly 1.0-7.5% of CD8+ T cells in a handful of donors. A handful of donors showed these clonotypes also leading the CD3+CD56-NKG2C+ fraction.

The sequenced material came from PBMCs. This sequence was found in a woman aged 18-29 years in good health.

This chain's CDR3 is CATSDFGQGRSTDTQYF. CDR3 DNA: TGTGCCACCAGTGATTTCGGACAGGGACGTAGCACAGATACGCAGTATTTT. The V call is TRBV24-1, the J call TRBJ2-3; 8 bases fit TRBD1. The CDR3 length is 17 residues. J lost 0 bases, V lost 1 base, and 5 bases had no gene match. The germline V gene encodes CDR1 KGHDR and CDR2 SFDVKD.